These T cell receptor beta chains were read from a single sample in a study of blood T cell repertoires in COVID-19. Sequencing used immunoSEQ multiplex PCR; TCRdb keeps in-frame clones, though not all of them. The profile shows 120,000 to 150,000 clones, about 80% of them singletons. Sequencing was performed on peripheral blood. The receptors were sampled from a man between 60 and 75 years old with acute or convalescent COVID-19. The CDR3 runs from the conserved cysteine through the conserved F or W. A D gene is named only where the DNA matches it firmly. Some rows have no size entry. The others give once, few or many, or a class for an expanded clone.

.	TRBV12-3/TRBV12-4	13	.	TRBJ1-4	CASSLRENEKLFF	TGTGCCAGCAGTTTAAGAGAAAATGAAAAACTGTTTTTT
.	TRBV5-1	15	.	TRBJ2-7	CASSLQGSVFYEQYF	TGCGCCAGCAGTCTACAGGGTAGTGTTTTCTACGAGCAGTACTTC
.	TRBV5-1	14	once	TRBJ1-1	CASTSAGANTEAFF	TGCGCCAGCACCTCCGCAGGGGCCAACACTGAAGCTTTCTTT
.	TRBV6-5	15	.	TRBJ2-6	CASSPVVSGANVLTF	TGTGCCAGCAGCCCAGTGGTCTCTGGGGCCAACGTCCTGACTTTC
TRBD1	TRBV5-6	14	few	TRBJ1-5	CASSLGQGQEPQHF	TGTGCCAGCAGCTTGGGACAGGGTCAGGAGCCCCAGCATTTT
TRBD2	TRBV7-3	14	.	TRBJ2-7	CASSPGGEVGEQYF	TGTGCCAGCAGCCCCGGGGGGGAGGTCGGCGAGCAGTACTTC
TRBD1	TRBV28	16	.	TRBJ2-3	CASSPNGQGITDTQYF	TGTGCCAGCAGTCCAAACGGACAGGGGATCACAGATACGCAGTATTTT
TRBD1	TRBV5-8	13	once	TRBJ1-2	CASTQMTGYGYTF	TGTGCCAGCACCCAAATGACAGGGTACGGCTACACCTTC
.	TRBV4-3	15	.	TRBJ2-2	CASSQETSGRGELFF	TGCGCCAGCAGCCAAGAGACCAGCGGGCGAGGGGAGCTGTTTTTT
.	TRBV5-4	15	.	TRBJ2-3	CASSSRTQSTDTQYF	TGTGCCAGCAGCTCAAGGACACAAAGCACAGATACGCAGTATTTT
TRBD1	TRBV6-5	13	once	TRBJ1-1	CASSLGQGSEAFF	TGTGCCAGCAGCTTAGGACAGGGATCCGAAGCTTTCTTT
TRBD1	TRBV5-4	15	.	TRBJ1-2	CASSSPGQGFYGYTF	TGTGCCAGCAGCTCTCCGGGACAGGGGTTCTATGGCTACACCTTC
TRBD1	TRBV2	17	few	TRBJ1-4	CASSTRQGAHRGGKLFF	TGTGCCAGCAGTACTCGACAGGGGGCGCACAGGGGCGGAAAACTGTTTTTT
.	TRBV28	15	.	TRBJ1-6	CASSSRTGINSPLHF	TGTGCCAGCAGTTCACGAACCGGGATCAATTCACCCCTCCACTTT
.	TRBV7-2	15	.	TRBJ1-3	CASSLARNSGNTIYF	TGTGCCAGCAGCTTAGCGCGTAACTCTGGAAACACCATATATTTT
.	TRBV19	15	.	TRBJ2-1	CASSIAGVRDNEQFF	TGTGCCAGTAGTATAGCGGGGGTGAGGGACAATGAGCAGTTCTTC
TRBD2	TRBV27	19	.	TRBJ2-3	CASSFFGTSGSGVTDTQYF	TGTGCCAGCAGTTTTTTCGGGACTAGCGGGAGCGGGGTCACAGATACGCAGTATTTT
TRBD1	TRBV18	15	few	TRBJ1-2	CASSPATGGSYGYTF	TGTGCCAGCTCACCAGCAACAGGGGGCTCCTATGGCTACACCTTC
TRBD1	TRBV6-4	16	.	TRBJ1-3	CASSDPITGGGNTIYF	TGTGCCAGCAGTGACCCCATCACAGGGGGAGGAAACACCATATATTTT
.	TRBV7-2	13	.	TRBJ1-5	CASSLGLYQPQHF	TGTGCCAGCAGCCTGGGCCTATATCAGCCCCAGCATTTT
.	TRBV11-2	13	.	TRBJ2-3	CASSDHYRDTQYF	TGTGCCAGCAGCGACCATTACAGGGATACGCAGTATTTT
TRBD2	TRBV5-1	16	.	TRBJ2-3	CASTGTSGGGADTQYF	TGCGCCAGCACCGGCACTAGCGGAGGGGGGGCAGATACGCAGTATTTT
TRBD2	TRBV19	18	.	TRBJ2-2	CASSPVAVAGSNTGELFF	TGTGCCAGTAGTCCCGTTGCGGTAGCGGGGTCGAACACCGGGGAGCTGTTTTTT
TRBD1	TRBV19	17	.	TRBJ1-2	CASSIILGGQGANGYTF	TGTGCCAGTAGTATCATTTTGGGGGGACAGGGGGCGAATGGCTACACCTTC
.	TRBV27	14	.	TRBJ1-2	CASSPQTDFYGYTF	TGTGCCAGCAGTCCCCAGACAGATTTCTATGGCTACACCTTC
.	TRBV3-1/TRBV3-2	13	few	TRBJ2-1	CASRRDTNNEQFF	TGTGCCAGCAGAAGGGACACAAACAATGAGCAGTTCTTC
.	TRBV23-1	13	many	TRBJ1-5	CASRQIRNQPQHF	TGCGCCAGCAGACAGATTCGAAATCAGCCCCAGCATTTT
TRBD1	TRBV27	13	few	TRBJ1-2	CASSYSGGWGYTF	TGTGCCAGCAGTTACTCAGGGGGCTGGGGCTACACCTTC
TRBD2	TRBV5-4	16	.	TRBJ2-3	CASSFPSGGSTDTQYF	TGTGCCAGCAGCTTCCCTAGCGGGGGAAGCACAGATACGCAGTATTTT
.	TRBV24-1	15	once	TRBJ2-5	CATSDPRGGQETQYF	TGTGCCACCAGTGATCCGCGAGGGGGCCAAGAGACCCAGTACTTC
TRBD1	TRBV5-1	15	.	TRBJ1-3	CASSLDRGALNTIYF	TGCGCCAGCAGCTTGGACAGGGGAGCCCTTAACACCATATATTTT
TRBD1	TRBV11-2	16	.	TRBJ2-1	CASSLDQGSGGPGQFF	TGTGCCAGCAGCTTAGATCAGGGGTCAGGGGGCCCGGGGCAGTTCTTC
.	TRBV28	14	.	TRBJ1-1	CASSAHQVNTEAFF	TGTGCCAGCAGTGCGCATCAGGTGAACACTGAAGCTTTCTTT
.	TRBV3-1/TRBV3-2	15	.	TRBJ2-2	CASSRYSTNTGELFF	TGTGCCAGCAGCCGATACAGCACGAACACCGGGGAGCTGTTTTTT
TRBD1	TRBV27	15	.	TRBJ1-2	CASSLGTGSVNGYTF	TGTGCCAGCAGTTTGGGGACAGGGTCGGTTAATGGCTACACCTTC